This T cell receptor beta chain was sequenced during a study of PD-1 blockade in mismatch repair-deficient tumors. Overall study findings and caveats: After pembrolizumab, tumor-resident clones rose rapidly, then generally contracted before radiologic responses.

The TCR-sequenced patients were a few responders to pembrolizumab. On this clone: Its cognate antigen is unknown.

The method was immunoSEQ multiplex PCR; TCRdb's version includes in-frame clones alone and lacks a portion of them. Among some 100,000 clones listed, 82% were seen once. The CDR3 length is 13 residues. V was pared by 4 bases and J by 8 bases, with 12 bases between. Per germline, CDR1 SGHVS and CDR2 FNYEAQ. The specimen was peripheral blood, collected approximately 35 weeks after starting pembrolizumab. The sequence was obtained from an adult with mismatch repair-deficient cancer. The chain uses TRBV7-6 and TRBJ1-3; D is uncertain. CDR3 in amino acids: CASSSYDKDTIYF. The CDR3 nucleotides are TGTGCCAGCAGCTCATATGACAAGGACACCATATATTTT.